The source of this TCR beta chain is a study of cytomegalovirus exposure and HLA in healthy donors. A word on this clone: Its target is not known.

The study's findings and limits: The authors listed roughly 150 TCR beta chains as cytomegalovirus-associated. Later, an analysis showed that TCR beta chains associated with HLA were more clonally expanded than others that were equally common. Rare sequences made up most TCRs, while some public TCRs were found in many donors.

The germline V gene encodes CDR1 SGHRS and CDR2 YFSETQ. This CDR3 spans 16 amino acids. V lost 6 bases, J lost 4 bases, and 15 bases stayed unmatched. The PCR employed 60 Vbeta primers together with 13 Jbeta primers. Original methodology: Roughly 76 million unique TCR beta chains, roughly 11 million of them shared, were counted by a later analysis. The assay was immunoSEQ multiplex PCR, and TCRdb's table has in-frame clones only and misses some. V and J calls and clone size are as listed in that table; D and trimming were resolved from the DNA. The sample yields 200,000 to 250,000 clones, approximately 80% seen once.

The chain recombines TRBV5-1 with TRBJ2-7, with 8 nucleotides matching TRBD2. The source material was PBMCs. The clonotype comes from a boy under 10 years old in good health and CMV-seronegative. CDR3 sequence reads: CASILLAVFSVYEQYF. As DNA, the CDR3 is TGCGCCAGCATATTACTAGCGGTCTTTTCGGTGTACGAGCAGTACTTC.